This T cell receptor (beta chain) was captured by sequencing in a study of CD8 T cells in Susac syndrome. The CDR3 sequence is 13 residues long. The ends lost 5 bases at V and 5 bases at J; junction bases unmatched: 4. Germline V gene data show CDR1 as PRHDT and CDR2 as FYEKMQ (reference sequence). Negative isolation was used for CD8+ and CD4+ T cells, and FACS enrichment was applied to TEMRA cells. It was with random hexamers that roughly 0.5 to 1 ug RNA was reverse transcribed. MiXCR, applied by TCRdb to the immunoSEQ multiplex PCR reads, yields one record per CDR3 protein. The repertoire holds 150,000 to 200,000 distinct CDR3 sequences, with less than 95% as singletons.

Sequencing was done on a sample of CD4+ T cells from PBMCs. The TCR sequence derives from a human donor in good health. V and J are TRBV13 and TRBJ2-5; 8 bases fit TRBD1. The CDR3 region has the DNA TGTGCCAGCAGCCGACAGGGGTCGGAGACCCAGTACTTC. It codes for CASSRQGSETQYF.